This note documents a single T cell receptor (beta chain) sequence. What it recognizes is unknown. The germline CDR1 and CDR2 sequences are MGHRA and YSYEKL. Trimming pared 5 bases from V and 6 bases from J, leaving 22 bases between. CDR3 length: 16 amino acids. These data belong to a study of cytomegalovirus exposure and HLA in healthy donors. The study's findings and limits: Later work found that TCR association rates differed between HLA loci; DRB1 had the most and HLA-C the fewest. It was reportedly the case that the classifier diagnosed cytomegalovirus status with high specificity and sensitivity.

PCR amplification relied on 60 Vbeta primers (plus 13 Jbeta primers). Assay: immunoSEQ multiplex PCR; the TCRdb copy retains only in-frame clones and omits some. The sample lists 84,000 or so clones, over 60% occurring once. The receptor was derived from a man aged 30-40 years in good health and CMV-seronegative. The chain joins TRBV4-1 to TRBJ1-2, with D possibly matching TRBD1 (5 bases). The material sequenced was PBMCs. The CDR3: CASSAGWDLGDHGYTF. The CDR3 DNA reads TGCGCCAGCAGCGCGGGGTGGGACTTGGGGGATCATGGCTACACCTTC.